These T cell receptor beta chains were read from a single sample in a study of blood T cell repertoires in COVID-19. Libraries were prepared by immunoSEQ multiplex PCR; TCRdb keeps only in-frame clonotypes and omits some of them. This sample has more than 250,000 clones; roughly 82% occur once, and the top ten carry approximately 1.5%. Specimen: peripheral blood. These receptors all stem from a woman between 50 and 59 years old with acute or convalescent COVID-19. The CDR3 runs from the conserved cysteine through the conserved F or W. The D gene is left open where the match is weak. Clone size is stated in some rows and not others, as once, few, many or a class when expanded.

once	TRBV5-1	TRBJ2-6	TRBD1	TGCGCCAGCAGCTTGGCGGGACAGGGGACTGGGGCCAACGTCCTGACTTTC	CASSLAGQGTGANVLTF
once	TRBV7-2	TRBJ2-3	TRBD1	TGTGCCAGCAGCTCCAGGGGGTCGGGGATTGGTAATACGCAGTATTTT	CASSSRGSGIGNTQYF
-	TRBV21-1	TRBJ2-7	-	TGTGCCAGCAGCAAAGGAGCGGCCGACTACGAGCAGTACTTC	CASSKGAADYEQYF
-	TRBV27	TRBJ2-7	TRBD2	TGTGCCAGCAGTCCGACTAGCGGGAGGGCCGACGAGCAGTACTTC	CASSPTSGRADEQYF
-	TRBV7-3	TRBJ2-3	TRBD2	TGTGCCAGCAGCCGTGGGCTAGCGGGATTCGGTACGCAGTATTTT	CASSRGLAGFGTQYF
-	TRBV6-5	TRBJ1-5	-	TGTGCCAGCAGTCCTATGAAACAGGGTAATCAGCCCCAGCATTTT	CASSPMKQGNQPQHF
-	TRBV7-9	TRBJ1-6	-	TGTGCCAGCAGCCCCCCCGGGGGGCAGTACTCACCCCTCCACTTT	CASSPPGGQYSPLHF
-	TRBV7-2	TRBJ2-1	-	TGTGCCAGCAGCTTAGACCCAAGAGGGCCACAGTTCTTC	CASSLDPRGPQFF
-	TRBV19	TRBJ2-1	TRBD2	TGTGCCAGTAGTGGGGTGGCGGCTAGCGGGGTCGGTGAGCAGTTCTTC	CASSGVAASGVGEQFF
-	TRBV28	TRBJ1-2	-	TGTGCCAGCAGTCCAATCCCGTCGGTCTATGGCTACACCTTC	CASSPIPSVYGYTF
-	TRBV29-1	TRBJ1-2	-	TGCAGCGTTGCGGAGGGAGGGGATGGCTACACCTTC	CSVAEGGDGYTF
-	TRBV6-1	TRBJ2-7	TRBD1	TGTGCCAGCAGCTCCGGGACAGGGCGCTCCTACGAGCAGTACTTC	CASSSGTGRSYEQYF
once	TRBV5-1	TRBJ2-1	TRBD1	TGCGCCAGCAGCTCGGGACAGGGGGCCTACAATGAGCAGTTCTTC	CASSSGQGAYNEQFF
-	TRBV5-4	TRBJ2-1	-	TGTGCCAGCAGCTTGGATGCCGGCTCGAGCGGGAATGAGCAGTTCTTC	CASSLDAGSSGNEQFF
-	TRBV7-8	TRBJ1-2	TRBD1	TGTGCCAGCAGCTTAGGAGGGGGCGCAAACTATGGCTACACCTTC	CASSLGGGANYGYTF
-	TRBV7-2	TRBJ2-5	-	TGTGCCAGCAGCTCCTACCAAGAGACCCAGTACTTC	CASSSYQETQYF
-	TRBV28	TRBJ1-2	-	TGTGCCAGTACTAGGAATCACGCCAATGGCTACACCTTC	CASTRNHANGYTF
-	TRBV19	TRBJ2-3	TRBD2	TGTGCCACCGAGTCCACGGGAGGTGCCATGGATACGCAGTATTTT	CATESTGGAMDTQYF
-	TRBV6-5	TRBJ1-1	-	TGTGCCAGCAGAGAGGGGAACACTGAAGCTTTCTTT	CASREGNTEAFF
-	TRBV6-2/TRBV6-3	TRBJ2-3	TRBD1	TGTGCCAGCAGTTCTGGGACAGGGTGGGGAGATACGCAGTATTTT	CASSSGTGWGDTQYF